The 18 T cell receptor beta chains presented below share a single source sample, sequenced in a study of blood T cell repertoires in COVID-19. The method was immunoSEQ multiplex PCR; TCRdb's version includes in-frame clones alone and lacks a portion of them. Here the sample spans 310,000 or so clones, around 86% being singletons. Sample: PBMCs or T cells enriched from blood (not recorded which). Receptors were obtained from a young woman who had recovered from COVID-19.

The rearrangement links TRBV5-4 to TRBJ2-4; D possibly corresponds to TRBD1 (6 bases). Germline-derived CDR1 and CDR2 are SGHNT and YYREEE (reference sequence). The CDR3 length is 15 residues. V was trimmed by 7 bases and J by 1 base, leaving 15 bases between them. This CDR3 reads CASFSQGSAKNIQYF. The DNA for the CDR3 is TGTGCCAGCTTTTCCCAGGGGTCGGCCAAAAACATTCAGTACTTC.

To note about this clone: Other DNA sequences in the same sample also yield this CDR3. The chain recombines TRBV6-5 with TRBJ1-1; the match to TRBD1 covers 7 bases. Germline loops: CDR1 MNHEY, CDR2 SVGAGI. V lost 6 bases to trimming and J lost 0 bases; unmatched junction nucleotides: 7. CDR3 length equals 15 residues. The CDR3 bases are TGTGCCAGCAGCTATTTACAGGGGATGAACACTGAAGCTTTCTTT. Translated, it gives CASSYLQGMNTEAFF.

This CDR3 is CASSSQRGVNYEQYF. The CDR3 bases are TGTGCCAGCAGCTCACAGCGGGGGGTAAACTACGAGCAGTACTTC. The chain has TRBV11-2 and TRBJ2-7, with 9 bases that match TRBD2. The germline V gene has CDR1 SGHAT and CDR2 FQNNGV. The CDR3 covers 15 residues. The trim removed 4 bases at V and 3 bases at J, leaving 7 bases unmatched.

The chain joins TRBV5-1 to TRBJ1-2; perhaps TRBD1 as D (5 bases). The germline V gene encodes CDR1 SGHRS and CDR2 YFSETQ. V shed 6 bases and J shed 3 bases, with 12 bases lying between them. The CDR3 has 13 amino acids. CDR3 sequence (DNA): TGCGCCAGCACCCAGGGCCCGGACTATGGCTACACCTTC. Protein: CASTQGPDYGYTF.

The gene calls are TRBV6-5 and TRBJ1-1, with a tentative D call TRBD1 (6 bases). Germline V gene data show CDR1 as MNHEY and CDR2 as SVGAGI. This CDR3 comprises 12 residues. V lost 5 bases and J lost 4, with 8 bases in between. In nucleotides, the CDR3 is TGTGCCAGCAGTCGCAGGGGCACTGAAGCTTTCTTT. Protein: CASSRRGTEAFF.

The chain carries TRBV27 and TRBJ1-5, with TRBD1 matching 11 bases. CDR1 MNHEY and CDR2 SMNVEV come from the germline V gene (reference sequence). V was clipped by 4 bases and J by 5 bases; unmatched bases: 4. The CDR3 length is 15 residues. CDR3 sequence: CASSSGTGGHQPQHF. The CDR3 coding sequence is TGTGCCAGCAGTTCCGGGACAGGGGGACATCAGCCCCAGCATTTT.

The chain is built from TRBV13 and TRBJ1-1; a weak D match, TRBD1 (6 bases). The germline CDR1 and CDR2 sequences are PRHDT and FYEKMQ (reference sequence). V lost 5 bases to trimming and J lost 1 base, with 14 bases between them. The CDR3 consists of 15 residues. The CDR3 DNA is TGTGCCAGCAGCGGAACAGGACAGCCGAACACTGAAGCTTTCTTT. The encoded protein is CASSGTGQPNTEAFF.

In the case of this clone: A much bigger clone sits one base away, suggesting this may be a read error. Other DNA variants within this sample encode the same CDR3. The chain carries TRBV28 and TRBJ1-1; 8 nucleotides match TRBD1. Germline V CDR1 and CDR2: MDHEN, SYDVKM. With 6 bases clipped from V and 4 bases from J, the junction kept 4 bases outside the gene matches. This CDR3 has 13 amino acids. The CDR3, as DNA: TGTGCCAGCAGGCTTACAGGGGGCACTGAAGCTTTCTTT. This encodes CASRLTGGTEAFF.

This clone was seen only once. The chain is built from TRBV7-2 and TRBJ1-1, with D unresolved. Germline V gives CDR1 SGHTA, CDR2 FQGNSA. The CDR3 runs 12 residues. Trimming stripped 3 bases from V and 7 bases from J, with 9 bases between. CDR3 protein: CASSFLIGEAFF. The CDR3 nucleotides read TGTGCCAGCAGCTTCCTGATCGGTGAAGCTTTCTTT. Based on the CDR3 plus reference TRBV7-2 and TRBJ1-1, the full variable domain is GAGVSQSPSNKVTEKGKDVELRCDPISGHTALYWYRQSLGQGLEFLIYFQGNSAPDKSGLPSDRFSAERTGGSVSTLTIQRTQQEDSAVYLCASSFLIGEAFFGQGTRLTVV.

The chain has TRBV5-1 and TRBJ2-1; 8 nucleotides align to TRBD1. J was trimmed by 4 bases and V by 4 bases; bases with no gene match: 7. Per the germline V gene, CDR1 is SGHRS and CDR2 is YFSETQ. The CDR3 is made up of 15 amino acids. In DNA form, the CDR3 reads TGCGCCAGCAGCCTACAAAGGACAGGGTACAATGAGCAGTTCTTC. This gives the protein CASSLQRTGYNEQFF. Supplemented by reference TRBV5-1 and TRBJ2-1, the full variable domain reads KAGVTQTPRYLIKTRGQQVTLSCSPISGHRSVSWYQQTPGQGLQFLFEYFSETQRNKGNFPGRFSGRQFSNSRSEMNVSTLELGDSALYLCASSLQRTGYNEQFFGPGTRLTVL.

This rearrangement joins TRBV7-6 to TRBJ2-7; 9 bases fit TRBD1. Germline V gene data show CDR1 as SGHVS and CDR2 as FNYEAQ. The CDR3 is 14 residues long. V shed 5 bases and J 2 bases; nucleotides not matched to a gene: 4. In nucleotides, the CDR3 is TGTGCCAGCAGCCCGGGACAGGGAGCCTACGAGCAGTACTTC. Protein sequence: CASSPGQGAYEQYF.

This clone showed up just once. The chain employs TRBV29-1 and TRBJ2-5, with 9 bases that match TRBD1. The CDR3 is 15 amino acids. J gave up 5 bases and V 7 bases, and 14 bases lay outside the gene matches. Germline CDR1 and CDR2: SQVTM and ANQGSEA. The CDR3 nucleotides are TGCAGCGCCCTCCCCCGATTGACAGGGGGGGAGACCCAGTACTTC. This codes for CSALPRLTGGETQYF.

This clone has just one count. The chain combines TRBV2 with TRBJ1-3; 7 nucleotides line up with TRBD1. V lost 4 bases and J lost 1; bases outside the gene matches: 4. Per the germline V gene, CDR1 is SNHLY and CDR2 is FYNNEI. The CDR3 extends over 15 amino acids. The CDR3 DNA reads TGTGCCAGCAGTGTAACAGGGGTATCTGGAAACACCATATATTTT. This gives the protein CASSVTGVSGNTIYF.

This chain links TRBV5-4 with TRBJ2-1, with 8 bases fitting TRBD2. After removal of 4 bases from V and 8 bases from J, the junction contained 8 bases not matched to a gene. This CDR3 is built from 14 residues. The germline V gene encodes CDR1 SGHNT and CDR2 YYREEE (reference sequence). CDR3 sequence reads: CASSQNGGADEQFF. The CDR3 DNA follows: TGTGCCAGCAGCCAGAACGGGGGGGCCGATGAGCAGTTCTTC.

The CDR3: CAISGSSEQYF. The CDR3 DNA reads as TGTGCCATCAGTGGTAGTTCAGAGCAGTACTTC. The chain joins TRBV10-3 to TRBJ2-7; the D is unclear. The CDR3 length is 11 residues. Germline loops: CDR1 ENHRY, CDR2 SYGVKD. V lost 4 bases and J lost 7, with 8 bases in between.

This clone has a count of ten or more. The chain joins TRBV3-1 (or the pseudogene TRBV3-2) to TRBJ2-7, with 13 positions matching TRBD2. V was pared by 5 bases and J by 4 bases, with 8 bases of the junction left unmatched. In germline, CDR1 is LGHDT, CDR2 YNNKEL (reference sequence). The CDR3 length is 16 residues. As DNA, the CDR3 is TGTGCCAGCAGCTTAGGGGGACTAGCGGGGATTTACGAGCAGTACTTC. This codes for CASSLGGLAGIYEQYF.

The chain employs TRBV13 and TRBJ1-1; D not resolved. V lost 5 bases, J lost 0 bases, and 13 bases lay in between. This CDR3 contains 15 residues. Germline values: CDR1 PRHDT, CDR2 FYEKMQ (reference sequence). The DNA of the CDR3 is TGTGCCAGCAGCATCAAACCCGGGGTGAACACTGAAGCTTTCTTT. Its protein is CASSIKPGVNTEAFF.

The chain links TRBV30 to TRBJ1-1, with D tentatively TRBD1 (6 bases). This CDR3 region has 13 residues. Germline lookup yields CDR1 GTSNPN and CDR2 SVGIG (reference sequence). Between the trimmed V and J ends, which lost 5 bases and 0 bases, there was a span of 10 bases. The CDR3 region has the DNA TGTGCCTGGCAGACAGGACTGAACACTGAAGCTTTCTTT. Protein product: CAWQTGLNTEAFF.